This section outlines one T cell receptor (beta chain) sequence together with its context. The data belong to a study of blood T cell repertoires in COVID-19. Germline CDR1 and CDR2: SEHNR and FQNEAQ (reference sequence). This CDR3 has 12 amino acids. Trimming cost V 2 bases and J 5 bases, with 6 bases left between them. Generated by immunoSEQ multiplex PCR, the TCRdb table keeps only in-frame clones and is missing some. The sample lists 270,000 or so clones, about 91% seen once, with over 1% in the top ten. The chain employs TRBV7-9 and TRBJ2-5; unclear D gene. The sample was PBMCs or T cells enriched from blood (not recorded which). The clonotype originates from a woman between 40 and 50 years old with acute COVID-19. CDR3 region: CASSLNGETQYF. For the CDR3, the DNA is TGTGCCAGCAGCTTAAATGGCGAGACCCAGTACTTC.